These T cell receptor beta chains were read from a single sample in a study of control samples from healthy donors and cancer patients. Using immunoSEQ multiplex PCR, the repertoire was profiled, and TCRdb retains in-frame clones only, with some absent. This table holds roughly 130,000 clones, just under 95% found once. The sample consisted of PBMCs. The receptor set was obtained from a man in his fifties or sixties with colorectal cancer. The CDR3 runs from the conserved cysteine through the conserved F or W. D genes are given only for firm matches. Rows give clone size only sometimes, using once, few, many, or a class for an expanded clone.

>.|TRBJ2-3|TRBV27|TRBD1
TGTGCCAGCAGTCCTTACTCCGGGACAGCCTCCGATACGCAGTATTTT
CASSPYSGTASDTQYF
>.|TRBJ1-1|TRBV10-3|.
TGTGCCAGCTGGAGGGGCGCGGGCACTGAAGCTTTCTTT
CASWRGAGTEAFF
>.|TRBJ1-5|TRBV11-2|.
TGTGCCAGCAGCTCCGGGGTCGGGCAAAGCAATCAGCCCCAGCATTTT
CASSSGVGQSNQPQHF
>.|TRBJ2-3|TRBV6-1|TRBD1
TGTGCCAGCAGTGAAGGGACAGGGGGGGGAACAGATACGCAGTATTTT
CASSEGTGGGTDTQYF
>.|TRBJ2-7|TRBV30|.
TGTGCCTGGAGCAGGGGCGAGTCCTACGAGCAGTACTTC
CAWSRGESYEQYF
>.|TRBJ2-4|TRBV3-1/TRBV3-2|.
TGTGCCAGCAGCCAAGAGGTGTTAGCTGGGGCCAAAAACATTCAGTACTTC
CASSQEVLAGAKNIQYF
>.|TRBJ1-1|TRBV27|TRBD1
TGTGCCAGCAGTACCCGAACGGGACAGGGTGGGAGAATTGTGACTGAAGCTTTCTTT
CASSTRTGQGGRIVTEAFF
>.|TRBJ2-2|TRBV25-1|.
TGTGCCAGCAGTGATTGGGGCGGCGGGGAGCTGTTTTTT
CASSDWGGGELFF
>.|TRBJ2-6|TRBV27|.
TGTGCCAGCAGTAGGGGACCGTTTGACTCTGGGGCCAACGTCCTGACTTTC
CASSRGPFDSGANVLTF
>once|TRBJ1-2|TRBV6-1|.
TGTGCCAGCAGTGAACAGACCCGGGGCTATGGCTACACCTTC
CASSEQTRGYGYTF
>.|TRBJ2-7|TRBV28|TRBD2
TGTGCCAGCAGTTTGAGTGGTCTAGCGGGGGCCATCTTGGAGCAGTACTTC
CASSLSGLAGAILEQYF
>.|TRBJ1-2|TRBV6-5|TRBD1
TGTGCCACTGGGACAGCCAACTATGGCTACACCTTC
CATGTANYGYTF
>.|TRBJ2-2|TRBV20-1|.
TGCAGTGCTAGAGAGGGTTGGGAGCTGTTTTTT
CSAREGWELFF
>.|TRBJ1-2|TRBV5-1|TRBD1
TGCGCCAGCAGCCTAGGACAGGGGAGTAATGGCTACACCTTC
CASSLGQGSNGYTF
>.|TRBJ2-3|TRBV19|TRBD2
TGTGCCAGTAGCCCCAGGACTAGCGGGGGAGATACGCAGTATTTT
CASSPRTSGGDTQYF
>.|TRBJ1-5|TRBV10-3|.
TGTGCCATCAGTGGGGGTTTCAATCAGCCCCAGCATTTT
CAISGGFNQPQHF
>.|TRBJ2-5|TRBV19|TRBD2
TGTGCCAGTAGTCCCAGCGGGGCTATAAGGACCCAGTACTTC
CASSPSGAIRTQYF
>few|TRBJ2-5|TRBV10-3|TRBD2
TGTGCCATCAGTGAGGGGACTAGCATTGGAGAGACCCAGTACTTC
CAISEGTSIGETQYF
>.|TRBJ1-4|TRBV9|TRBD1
TGTGCCAGCAGCGTAGCTACAGGGGGGAGCTATGAAAAACTGTTTTTT
CASSVATGGSYEKLFF
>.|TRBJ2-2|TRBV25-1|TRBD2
TGTGCCAGCAGTCGGGGGGACTTGCGGGAGCTGTTTTTT
CASSRGDLRELFF
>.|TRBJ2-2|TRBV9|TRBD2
TGTGCCAGCAGCGTGAGCGGGGCGAACACCGGGGAGCTGTTTTTT
CASSVSGANTGELFF
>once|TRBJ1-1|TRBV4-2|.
TGTGCCAGCAGCCAGATAGGGCTACAGGGATCCAACTTTGCGTTGCATGAAGCTTTCTTT
CASSQIGLQGSNFALHEAFF
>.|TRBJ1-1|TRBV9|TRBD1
TGTGCCAGCAGCGTAGGGGACAGGAACACTGAAGCTTTCTTT
CASSVGDRNTEAFF
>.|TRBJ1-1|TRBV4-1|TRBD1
TGCGCCAGCAGCCAAGACGGACAGGGTGGGACTGAAGCTTTCTTT
CASSQDGQGGTEAFF
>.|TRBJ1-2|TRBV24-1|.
TGTGCCACCAGCGGGGGAGATGGCTACACCTTC
CATSGGDGYTF
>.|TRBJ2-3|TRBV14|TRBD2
TGTGCCAGCAGCCAAGAGGGGACTAGCAAAGGTACAGATACGCAGTATTTT
CASSQEGTSKGTDTQYF
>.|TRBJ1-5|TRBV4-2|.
TGTGCCAGCAGCCAAGATGATGGCAATCAGCCCCAGCATTTT
CASSQDDGNQPQHF